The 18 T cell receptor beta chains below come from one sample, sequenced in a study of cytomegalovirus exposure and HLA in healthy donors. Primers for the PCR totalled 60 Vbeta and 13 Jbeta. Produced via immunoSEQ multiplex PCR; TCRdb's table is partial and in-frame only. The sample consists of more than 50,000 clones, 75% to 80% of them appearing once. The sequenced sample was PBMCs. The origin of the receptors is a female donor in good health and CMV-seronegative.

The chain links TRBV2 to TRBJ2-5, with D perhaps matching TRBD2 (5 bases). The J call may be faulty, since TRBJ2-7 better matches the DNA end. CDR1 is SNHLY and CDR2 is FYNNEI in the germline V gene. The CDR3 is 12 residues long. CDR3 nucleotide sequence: TGTGCCAGCAGCGGGGAAACCTACGAGCAGTACTTC. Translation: CASSGETYEQYF.

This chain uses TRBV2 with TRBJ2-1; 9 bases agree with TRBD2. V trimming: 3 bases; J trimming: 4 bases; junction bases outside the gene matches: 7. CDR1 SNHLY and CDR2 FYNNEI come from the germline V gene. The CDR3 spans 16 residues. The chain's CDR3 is CASSDGAGGRYNEQFF. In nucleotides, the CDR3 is TGTGCCAGCAGTGACGGGGCGGGGGGGCGGTACAATGAGCAGTTCTTC.

The DNA of the CDR3 is TGTGCCAGCAGTTGGGCAGGGAAGGAAAAACTGTTTTTT. Its translation is CASSWAGKEKLFF. The chain recombines TRBV27 with TRBJ1-4; tentative D call: TRBD1 (5 bases). Trimming shortened V by 4 bases and J by 8 bases, and 11 bases separated the two germline ends. This CDR3 is 13 amino acids long. Germline V lookup: CDR1 MNHEY, CDR2 SMNVEV (reference sequence).

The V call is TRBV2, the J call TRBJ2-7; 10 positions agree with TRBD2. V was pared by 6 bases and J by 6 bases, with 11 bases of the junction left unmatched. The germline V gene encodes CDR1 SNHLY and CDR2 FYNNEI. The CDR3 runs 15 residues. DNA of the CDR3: TGTGCCAGCAGCGAGGCCCTAGCGGGAGTCGCCGAGCAGTACTTC. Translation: CASSEALAGVAEQYF.

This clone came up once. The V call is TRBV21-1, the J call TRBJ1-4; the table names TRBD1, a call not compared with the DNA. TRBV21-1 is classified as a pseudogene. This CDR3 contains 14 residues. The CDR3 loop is CASSNRTDSEKLFF. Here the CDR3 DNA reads TGTGCCAGCAGCAATCGGACAGATAGCGAAAAACTGTTTTTT.

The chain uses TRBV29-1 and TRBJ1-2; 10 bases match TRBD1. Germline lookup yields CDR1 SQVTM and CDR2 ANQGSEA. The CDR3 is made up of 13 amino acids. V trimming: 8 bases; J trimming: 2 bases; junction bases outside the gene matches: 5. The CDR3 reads CSIWTGGNYGYTF. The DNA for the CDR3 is TGCAGCATCTGGACAGGGGGGAACTATGGCTACACCTTC.

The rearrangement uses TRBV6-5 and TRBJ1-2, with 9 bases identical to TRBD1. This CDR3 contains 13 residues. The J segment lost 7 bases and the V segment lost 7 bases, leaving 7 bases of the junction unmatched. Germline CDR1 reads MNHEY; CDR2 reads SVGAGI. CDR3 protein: CASTKGQGTGYTF. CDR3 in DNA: TGTGCCAGCACCAAGGGACAGGGAACTGGCTACACCTTC.

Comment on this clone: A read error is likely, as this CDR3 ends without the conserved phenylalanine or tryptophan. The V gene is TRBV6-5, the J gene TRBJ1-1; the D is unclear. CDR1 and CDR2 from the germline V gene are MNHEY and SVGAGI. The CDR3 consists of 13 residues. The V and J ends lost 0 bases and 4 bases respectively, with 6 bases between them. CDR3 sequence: CASSYSKSTEAFL. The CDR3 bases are TGTGCCAGCAGTTACTCGAAGAGCACTGAAGCTTTCCTT.

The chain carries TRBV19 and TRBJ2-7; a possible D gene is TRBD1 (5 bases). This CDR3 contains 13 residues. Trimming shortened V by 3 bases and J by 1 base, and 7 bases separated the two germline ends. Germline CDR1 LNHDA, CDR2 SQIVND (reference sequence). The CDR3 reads CASSMGRSYEQYF. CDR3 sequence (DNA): TGTGCCAGTAGTATGGGGCGGTCCTACGAGCAGTACTTC.

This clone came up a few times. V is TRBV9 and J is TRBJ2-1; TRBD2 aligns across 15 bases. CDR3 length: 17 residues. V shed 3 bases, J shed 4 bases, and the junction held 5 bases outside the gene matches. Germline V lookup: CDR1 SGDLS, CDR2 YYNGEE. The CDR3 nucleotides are TGTGCCAGCAGCGCCGGGACTAGCGGGAGGTTTTACAATGAGCAGTTCTTC. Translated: CASSAGTSGRFYNEQFF.

The CDR3 nucleotides are TGTGCCTGCCCCAGGTCTTACAATGAGCAGTTCTTC. It codes for CACPRSYNEQFF. V gene TRBV30 combines with J gene TRBJ2-1; D not certain. The germline V and J ends were trimmed by 6 bases and 4 bases, with 10 bases remaining between them. The CDR3 length is 12 residues. Looked up from germline, CDR1 is GTSNPN and CDR2 is SVGIG (reference sequence).

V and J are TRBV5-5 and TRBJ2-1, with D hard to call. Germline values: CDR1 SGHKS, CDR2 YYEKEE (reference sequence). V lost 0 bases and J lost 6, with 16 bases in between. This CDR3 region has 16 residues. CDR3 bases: TGTGCCAGCAGCTTGGTTCGCCTAGTCAAATCCAATGAGCAGTTCTTC. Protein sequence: CASSLVRLVKSNEQFF.

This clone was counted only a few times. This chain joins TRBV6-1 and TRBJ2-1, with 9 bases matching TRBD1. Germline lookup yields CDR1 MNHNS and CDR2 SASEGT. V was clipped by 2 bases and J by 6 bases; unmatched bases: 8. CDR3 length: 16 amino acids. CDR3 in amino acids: CASSELGGQGGNEQFF. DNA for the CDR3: TGTGCCAGCAGTGAATTGGGGGGACAGGGAGGCAATGAGCAGTTCTTC.

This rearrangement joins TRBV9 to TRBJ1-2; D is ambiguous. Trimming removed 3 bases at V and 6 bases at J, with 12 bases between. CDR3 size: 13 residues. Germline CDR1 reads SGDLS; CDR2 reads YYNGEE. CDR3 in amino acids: CASSGSVAHGYTF. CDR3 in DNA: TGTGCCAGCAGCGGCTCAGTGGCCCATGGCTACACCTTC.

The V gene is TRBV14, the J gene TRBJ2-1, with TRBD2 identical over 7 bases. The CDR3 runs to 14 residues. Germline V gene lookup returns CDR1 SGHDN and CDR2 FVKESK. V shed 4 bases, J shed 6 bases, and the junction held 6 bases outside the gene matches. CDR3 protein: CASSLGGVANEQFF. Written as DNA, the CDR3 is TGTGCCAGCAGCCTTGGGGGGGTTGCCAATGAGCAGTTCTTC.

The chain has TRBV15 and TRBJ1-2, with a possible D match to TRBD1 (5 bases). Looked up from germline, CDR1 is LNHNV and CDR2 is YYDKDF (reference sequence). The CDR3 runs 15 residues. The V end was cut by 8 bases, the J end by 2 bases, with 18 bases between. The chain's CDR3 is CATQPSPTANYGYTF. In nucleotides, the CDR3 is TGTGCCACCCAGCCGAGCCCGACAGCAAACTATGGCTACACCTTC.

Written as DNA, the CDR3 is TGTGCCAGCAGCTACGGACTAGATAACAATGAGCAGTTCTTC. It encodes CASSYGLDNNEQFF. The rearrangement uses TRBV9 and TRBJ2-1; the match to TRBD2 covers 7 bases. Germline V gives CDR1 SGDLS, CDR2 YYNGEE. Trimming removed 4 bases from V and 5 bases from J; junction bases left unmatched: 6. This CDR3 comprises 14 residues.

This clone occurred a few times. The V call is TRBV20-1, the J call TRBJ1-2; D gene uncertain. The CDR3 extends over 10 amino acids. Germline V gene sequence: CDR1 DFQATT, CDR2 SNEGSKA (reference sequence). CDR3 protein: CLARDYGYTF. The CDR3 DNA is TGCCTGGCGAGGGACTATGGCTACACCTTC.